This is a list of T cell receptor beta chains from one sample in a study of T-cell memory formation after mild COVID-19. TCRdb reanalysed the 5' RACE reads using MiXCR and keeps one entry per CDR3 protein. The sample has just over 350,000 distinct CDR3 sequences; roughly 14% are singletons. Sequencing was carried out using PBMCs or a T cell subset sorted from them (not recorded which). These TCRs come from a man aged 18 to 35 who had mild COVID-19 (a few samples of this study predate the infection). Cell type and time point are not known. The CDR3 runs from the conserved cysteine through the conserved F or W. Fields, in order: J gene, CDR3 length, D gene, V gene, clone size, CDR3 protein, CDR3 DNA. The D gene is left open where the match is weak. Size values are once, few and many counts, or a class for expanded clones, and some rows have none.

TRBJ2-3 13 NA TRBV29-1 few CSVEGASTDTQYF TGCAGCGTTGAAGGAGCGTCCACAGATACGCAGTATTTT
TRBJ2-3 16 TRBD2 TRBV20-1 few CSAGTLAGGSADTQYF TGCAGTGCTGGGACACTAGCGGGGGGGTCCGCAGATACGCAGTATTTT
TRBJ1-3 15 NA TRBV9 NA CASRDGPRGGNTIYF TGTGCCAGCAGAGACGGGCCAAGAGGCGGAAACACCATATATTTT
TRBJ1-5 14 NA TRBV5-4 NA CASSLFGDLQPQNF TGTGCCAGCAGCTTGTTTGGGGATTTACAGCCCCAGAATTTT
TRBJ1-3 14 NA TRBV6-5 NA CASSYSAGGNTIYF TGTGCCAGCAGTTACTCGGCAGGGGGAAACACCATATATTTT
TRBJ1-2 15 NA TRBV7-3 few CASSLQAGNSYGYTF TGTGCCAGCAGCCTTCAGGCGGGTAATAGCTATGGCTACACCTTC
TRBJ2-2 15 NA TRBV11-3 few CASSLAAGNTGELFF TGTGCCAGCAGCTTAGCGGCGGGGAACACCGGGGAGCTGTTTTTT
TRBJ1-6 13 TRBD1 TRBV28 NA CASGGSYNSPLHF TGTGCCTCAGGGGGCTCCTATAATTCACCCCTCCACTTT
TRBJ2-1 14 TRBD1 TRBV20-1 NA CSAWSGTGGDEQFF TGCAGTGCTTGGTCCGGGACAGGGGGGGATGAGCAGTTCTTC
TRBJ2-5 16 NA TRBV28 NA CASRKFRLAISETQYF TGTGCCAGCAGAAAATTCAGGCTAGCGATTTCAGAGACCCAGTACTTC
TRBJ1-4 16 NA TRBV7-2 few CASSLSSAGTGEKLFF TGTGCCAGCAGCTTGAGTTCGGCAGGGACGGGTGAAAAACTGTTTTTT
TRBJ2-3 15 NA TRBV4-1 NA CASSQDEVVTDTQYF TGCGCCAGCAGCCAAGATGAAGTGGTCACAGATACGCAGTATTTT
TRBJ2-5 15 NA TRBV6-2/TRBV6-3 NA CASTKGRGYQETQYF TGTGCCAGCACCAAAGGGAGAGGGTACCAAGAGACCCAGTACTTC
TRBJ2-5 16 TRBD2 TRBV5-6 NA CASSLAAAGGQETQYF TGTGCCAGCAGCTTGGCAGCAGCGGGGGGGCAAGAGACCCAGTACTTC
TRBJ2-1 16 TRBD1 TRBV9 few CASSVAAGGIIDEQFF TGTGCCAGCAGCGTAGCCGCAGGGGGCATTATCGATGAGCAGTTCTTC
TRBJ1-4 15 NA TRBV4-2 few CASSQKSVLNEKLFF TGTGCCAGCAGCCAAAAGTCCGTTCTTAATGAAAAACTGTTTTTT
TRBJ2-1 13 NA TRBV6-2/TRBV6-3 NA CASSYQAALRQFF TGTGCCAGCAGTTATCAGGCAGCGCTTCGCCAGTTCTTC
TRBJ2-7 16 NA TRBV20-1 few CSARASRGPFAPPQYF TGCAGTGCTAGAGCGTCGCGGGGGCCCTTCGCTCCGCCGCAGTACTTC
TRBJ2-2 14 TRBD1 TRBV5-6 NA CASSFRGRTGELFF TGTGCCAGCAGCTTTAGGGGGCGTACCGGGGAGCTGTTTTTT
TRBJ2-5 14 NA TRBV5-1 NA CASSSGRMEETQYF TGCGCCAGCAGCTCCGGACGGATGGAAGAGACCCAGTACTTC
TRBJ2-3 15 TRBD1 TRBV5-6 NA CASSIGQGITDTQYF TGTGCCAGCAGCATAGGACAGGGGATCACAGATACGCAGTATTTT
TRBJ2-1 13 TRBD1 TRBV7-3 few CASRGQGDNEQFF TGTGCCAGCAGAGGACAGGGCGACAATGAGCAGTTCTTC
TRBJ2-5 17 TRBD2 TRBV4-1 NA CASSQETAGGALETQYF TGCGCCAGCAGCCAAGAGACGGCGGGGGGAGCGTTGGAGACCCAGTACTTC
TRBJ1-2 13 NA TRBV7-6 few CASSLPGFYGYTF TGTGCCAGCAGCCTACCCGGTTTCTATGGCTACACCTTC
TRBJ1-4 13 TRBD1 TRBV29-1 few CSSRARGVAKLFF TGCAGCTCCCGAGCCAGGGGGGTTGCAAAACTGTTTTTT
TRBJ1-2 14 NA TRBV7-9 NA CASSSPGYNYGYTF TGTGCCAGCAGTTCGCCGGGTTACAACTATGGCTACACCTTC
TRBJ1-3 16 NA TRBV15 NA CATSRRRTDSGNTIYF TGTGCCACCAGCAGACGTCGGACAGACTCTGGAAACACCATATATTTT
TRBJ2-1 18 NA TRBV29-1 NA CSVEDILDGESSYNEQFF TGCAGCGTTGAAGATATCCTTGACGGGGAAAGCTCCTACAATGAGCAGTTCTTC
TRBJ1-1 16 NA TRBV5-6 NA CASSMEGYGTPAEAVF TGTGCCAGCAGCATGGAAGGGTACGGGACGCCGGCTGAAGCGGTCTTT
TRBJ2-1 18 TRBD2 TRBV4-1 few CASSQEASGGALYNEQFF TGCGCCAGCAGCCAAGAAGCCAGCGGGGGGGCCCTATACAATGAGCAGTTCTTC
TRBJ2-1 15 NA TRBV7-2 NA CASSSFPGSGNEQFF TGTGCCAGCAGCTCCTTCCCGGGCTCAGGGAATGAGCAGTTCTTC
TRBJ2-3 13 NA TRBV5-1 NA CASSLVAGSTQYF TGCGCCAGCAGCTTGGTTGCGGGGTCTACGCAGTATTTT
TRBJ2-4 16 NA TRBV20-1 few CSAGTLRSRAKNIQYF TGCAGTGCAGGGACCCTAAGGTCGCGGGCCAAAAACATTCAGTACTTC
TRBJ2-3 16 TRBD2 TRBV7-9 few CASSNPASGGAVTQYF TGTGCCAGCAGCAACCCGGCTAGCGGGGGGGCAGTTACGCAGTATTTT
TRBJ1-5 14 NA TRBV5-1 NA CASSSGQPDQPQHF TGCGCCAGCAGCAGCGGACAGCCGGATCAGCCCCAGCATTTT
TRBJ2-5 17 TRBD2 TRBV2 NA CASGLPGTSGGKETQYF TGTGCCAGCGGCTTGCCCGGGACTAGCGGGGGGAAAGAGACCCAGTACTTC
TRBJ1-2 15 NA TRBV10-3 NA CAISSAGGRSSGYTF TGTGCCATCAGTAGCGCGGGGGGACGTTCTAGTGGCTACACCTTC
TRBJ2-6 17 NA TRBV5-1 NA CASSFAGTRSGANVLTF TGCGCCAGCAGCTTCGCGGGAACCCGATCTGGGGCCAACGTCCTGACTTTC
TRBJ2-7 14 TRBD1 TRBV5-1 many CASSGLTGGYEQYF TGCGCCAGCAGCGGACTGACAGGGGGCTACGAGCAGTACTTC
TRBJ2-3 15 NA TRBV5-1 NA CASSTYQVRADTQYF TGCGCCAGCTCCACCTACCAGGTTCGCGCAGATACGCAGTATTTT
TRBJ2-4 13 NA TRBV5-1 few CASSLVGMSIQYF TGCGCCAGCAGCTTGGTAGGGATGTCCATTCAGTACTTC
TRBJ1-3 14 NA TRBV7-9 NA CASSNVAPGNTIYF TGTGCCAGCTCTAACGTAGCACCTGGAAACACCATATATTTT
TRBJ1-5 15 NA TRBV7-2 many CASSSTAPDPQPQHF TGTGCCAGCAGCTCAACGGCGCCGGACCCGCAGCCCCAGCATTTT
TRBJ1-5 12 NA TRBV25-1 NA CASNRDFQPQHF TGTGCCAGCAACAGAGACTTCCAGCCCCAGCATTTT
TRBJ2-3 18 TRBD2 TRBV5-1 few CASSWEGRLAGAQDTQYF TGCGCCAGCAGCTGGGAGGGTCGACTAGCGGGGGCCCAAGATACGCAGTATTTT
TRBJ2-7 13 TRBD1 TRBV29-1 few CSVGIGQGYEQYF TGCAGCGTTGGGATCGGACAGGGCTACGAGCAGTACTTC